The T cell receptor (beta chain) described here comes from a study of T cell responses to AZD1222 COVID-19 vaccine. Study-level background: Timing groups of about 4 and about 12 weeks for second doses were pooled. Findings of the study overall: Clonal diversity was possibly underestimated, and white British individuals and females predominated among donors. Spike-specific TCR depth and breadth grew after two AZD1222 doses. Only after the peak T cell response were repertoires sampled.

A remark on this clone: The antigen is undetermined. The identical CDR3 is also encoded by other nucleotide sequences in the sample.

Sequencing used immunoSEQ multiplex PCR; TCRdb keeps in-frame clones, though not all of them. This table has fewer than 120,000 clones, nearly 90% appearing once. The ends lost 6 bases at V and 0 bases at J; junction bases unmatched: 5. CDR1 SEHNR and CDR2 FQNEAQ come from the germline V gene (reference sequence). CDR3 length equals 16 residues. Here the sequenced sample was peripheral blood, taken on day 0 of AZD1222 vaccination. The rearrangement joins TRBV7-9 to TRBJ1-6, with 7 bases matching TRBD1. The TCR comes from an adult in good health. This CDR3 reads CASSPDRSSYNSPLHF. The CDR3 DNA is TGTGCCAGCAGTCCGGACAGGAGCTCCTATAATTCACCCCTCCACTTT.